These 27 T cell receptor beta chains were all obtained from the same sample, sequenced in a study of blood T cell repertoires in COVID-19 (TCRdb year 2020). To prepare the library, the immunoSEQ multiplex PCR assay was applied. The clones in this table, taken by TCRdb from immuneACCESS, are in-frame only. Not every clone is retained; where verified, under half of the shortfall comes from an unresolved V gene, and the cause of the rest is unknown. For this sample there are roughly 90,000 clones; about 83% appear just once. The ten largest clones represent more than 2% of the sample. The sample consisted of peripheral blood. These receptors originate from a woman aged 70 to 79 with acute or convalescent COVID-19.

CDR3: CASSSGGDLSSYEQYF. DNA of the CDR3: TGTGCCAGTAGCTCGGGAGGGGATCTCTCCTCCTACGAGCAGTACTTC. The chain joins TRBV19 to TRBJ2-7; 8 bases fit TRBD2. The CDR3 contains 16 residues. The germline V gene has CDR1 LNHDA and CDR2 SQIVND (reference sequence). V gave up 6 bases and J gave up 0 bases; unmatched junction bases: 10.

This clone was seen a few times. The rearrangement joins TRBV12-5 to TRBJ1-3; 11 nucleotides agree with TRBD1. After removal of 5 bases from V and 5 bases from J, the junction contained 11 bases not matched to a gene. The CDR3 is 17 residues long. Germline loops: CDR1 LGHNT, CDR2 FRNRAP. CDR3 bases: TGTGCTAGTGGTCTCGAGGGACAGGGGGTAAAGCGAAACACCATATATTTT. Translation: CASGLEGQGVKRNTIYF.

The sample holds a few counts of this clone. At the DNA level, this CDR3 is encoded by other sequences in the same sample as well. The V and J genes are TRBV7-9 and TRBJ1-2; D unresolved. The length of the CDR3 is 12 residues. Trimming shortened V by 1 base and J by 6 bases, and 6 bases separated the two germline ends. Germline values: CDR1 SEHNR, CDR2 FQNEAQ (reference sequence). The CDR3 sequence: CASSLVGDGYTF. In DNA, the CDR3 is TGTGCCAGCAGCTTAGTCGGGGATGGCTACACCTTC.

The V call is TRBV28, the J call TRBJ2-3; tentative D call: TRBD2 (5 bases). The CDR3 is made up of 14 amino acids. Germline lookup yields CDR1 MDHEN and CDR2 SYDVKM. The V and J ends lost 5 bases and 1 base respectively, with 10 bases between them. For the CDR3, the DNA is TGTGCCAGCAGTAACGGAGGCCGCACAGATACGCAGTATTTT. The encoded protein is CASSNGGRTDTQYF.

V and J are TRBV3-1 (or the pseudogene TRBV3-2) and TRBJ2-2; TRBD1 is a possible D gene (6 bases). The germline V and J ends were trimmed by 3 bases and 8 bases, with 16 bases remaining between them. Germline-derived CDR1 and CDR2 are LGHDT and YNNKEL (reference sequence). This CDR3 is 15 amino acids long. This CDR3 reads CASSQGQAGRGELFF. CDR3 in DNA: TGTGCCAGCAGCCAGGGACAAGCAGGAAGGGGGGAGCTGTTTTTT.

Concerning this clone itself: Sequence at one end of the junction differs from germline and may be a read error. The chain combines TRBV2 with TRBJ1-5; D not resolved. The CDR3 is 12 amino acids. Germline CDR1 SNHLY, CDR2 FYNNEI. This CDR3 is CTSSLSNQPQHF. The CDR3 nucleotides are TGTACCAGCAGTCTAAGCAATCAGCCCCAGCATTTT.

This chain joins TRBV5-6 and TRBJ2-3; TRBD2 matches at 8 bases. After removal of 0 bases from V and 3 bases from J, the junction contained 12 bases not matched to a gene. The CDR3 consists of 18 residues. The germline V gene encodes CDR1 SGHDT and CDR2 YYEEEE. Written as DNA, the CDR3 is TGTGCCAGCAGCTTGGGGCCGCCGGGACTAGGTGAGACAGATACGCAGTATTTT. Translating gives CASSLGPPGLGETDTQYF.

The chain employs TRBV9 and TRBJ1-1; no firm D call. CDR1 and CDR2 (germline): SGDLS, YYNGEE. Trimming left V 4 bases short and J 0 bases short, with 10 bases between. CDR3 length: 14 amino acids. DNA of the CDR3: TGTGCCAGCAGCTATGAACAGATGAACACTGAAGCTTTCTTT. As protein: CASSYEQMNTEAFF.

The chain links TRBV10-3 to TRBJ1-4; tentatively, D is TRBD1 (5 bases). This CDR3 region has 15 residues. V dropped 3 bases and J dropped 1 base, with 9 bases sitting between them. The germline V gene encodes CDR1 ENHRY and CDR2 SYGVKD. CDR3 coding DNA: TGTGCCATCAGTGAAGGGCAGGGAACTAATGAAAAACTGTTTTTT. This gives the protein CAISEGQGTNEKLFF.

The V call is TRBV7-2, the J call TRBJ1-2; 8 nucleotides align to TRBD1. The V and J ends lost 5 bases and 7 bases, in that order; junction bases with no gene match: 15. The CDR3 has 16 residues. Germline V gene sequence: CDR1 SGHTA, CDR2 FQGNSA. This CDR3 reads CASSKDRTGMIGGYTF. Written as DNA, the CDR3 is TGTGCCAGCAGCAAAGACCGGACAGGGATGATAGGTGGCTACACCTTC.

This clone has more than one count but fewer than ten. The chain combines TRBV2 with TRBJ1-5; possible D gene TRBD1, 6 bases. V lost 2 bases to trimming and J lost 4 bases, with 9 bases between them. In germline, CDR1 is SNHLY, CDR2 FYNNEI. The CDR3 extends over 14 amino acids. For the CDR3, the DNA is TGTGCCAGCAGTGAAATCCAGGGGAATCAGCCCCAGCATTTT. Encoded protein: CASSEIQGNQPQHF.

CDR3 in DNA: TGTGCCAGCAGCTCTAGGGGTTACGAGCAGTACTTC. It codes for CASSSRGYEQYF. This sequence joins TRBV11-3 and TRBJ2-7; D is possibly TRBD1 (5 bases). V gave up 4 bases and J gave up 4 bases, with 8 bases separating them. The CDR3 length is 12 residues. Looked up from germline, CDR1 is SGHNT and CDR2 is YENEEA.

The chain has TRBV3-1 (or the pseudogene TRBV3-2) and TRBJ2-2; a weak D match, TRBD2 (6 bases). This CDR3 has 17 amino acids. Germline assignment: CDR1 LGHDT and CDR2 YNNKEL (reference sequence). With 4 bases removed from V and 2 bases from J, the gap between germline ends came to 17 bases. This CDR3 reads CASSPTTGEFNTGELFF. As DNA, the CDR3 is TGTGCCAGCAGCCCCACGACGGGGGAATTCAACACCGGGGAGCTGTTTTTT.

The CDR3 loop reads CASSEPSMAKNIQYF. For the CDR3, the DNA is TGCGCCAGCAGTGAGCCCAGTATGGCCAAAAACATTCAGTACTTC. The chain recombines TRBV10-2 with TRBJ2-4; D ambiguous. V was pared by 2 bases and J by 1 base, with 9 bases between. Per germline, CDR1 WSHSY and CDR2 SAAADI. This CDR3 is 15 amino acids long.

The V call is TRBV19, the J call TRBJ2-7; D possibly corresponds to TRBD1 (6 bases). Between the trimmed V and J ends, which lost 3 bases and 4 bases, there was a span of 22 bases. CDR1 LNHDA and CDR2 SQIVND come from the germline V gene (reference sequence). CDR3 length: 17 residues. CDR3 sequence (DNA): TGTGCCAGTAGTATTGGGGGCCGAGACCCTAAACCTTACGAGCAGTACTTC. This codes for CASSIGGRDPKPYEQYF. Full variable domain (rest looked up from reference TRBV19 and TRBJ2-7): DGGITQSPKYLFRKEGQNVTLSCEQNLNHDAMYWYRQDPGQGLRLIYYSQIVNDFQKGDIAEGYSVSREKKESFPLTVTSAQKNPTAFYLCASSIGGRDPKPYEQYFGPGTRLTVT.

The V and J genes are TRBV16 and TRBJ2-5; tentatively, D is TRBD2 (5 bases). V lost 0 bases and J lost 1, with 15 bases in between. This CDR3 is built from 17 residues. Per germline, CDR1 KGHSY and CDR2 FQNENV. CDR3 sequence reads: CASSQSGAAQLQETQYF. The CDR3 bases are TGTGCCAGCAGCCAATCTGGAGCGGCACAGCTCCAAGAGACCCAGTACTTC.

The V and J genes are TRBV10-3 and TRBJ2-1; D may be TRBD1 (5 bases). The germline V gene encodes CDR1 ENHRY and CDR2 SYGVKD. Trimming cost V 4 bases and J 8 bases, with 24 bases left between them. This CDR3 is built from 17 residues. In nucleotides, the CDR3 is TGTGCCATCAGTGGGCACAGGACGATGAGCCAGGACGATGAGCAGTTCTTC. This translates into CAISGHRTMSQDDEQFF.

The J gene is TRBJ1-4, the V gene TRBV2, with 7 bases aligning to TRBD1. The CDR3 loop spans 15 amino acids. Losses at the gene ends were 11 bases for V and 8 bases for J; bases not matched to a gene: 17. Germline assignment: CDR1 SNHLY and CDR2 FYNNEI. This chain's CDR3 is CAGRTGPRDGEKLFF. CDR3 nucleotide sequence: TGTGCCGGAAGGACAGGCCCTCGTGATGGAGAAAAACTGTTTTTT.

The rearrangement uses TRBV11-2 and TRBJ1-4; weak D call: TRBD1 (5 bases). The CDR3 has 13 amino acids. Per germline, CDR1 SGHAT and CDR2 FQNNGV. The V and J ends lost 1 base and 12 bases respectively, with 12 bases between them. CDR3 sequence reads: CASSLVYEGELFF. The CDR3 nucleotides read TGTGCCAGCAGCTTAGTATATGAAGGGGAACTGTTTTTT.

The chain uses TRBV5-4 and TRBJ2-1; 13 bases are a match to TRBD2. This CDR3 comprises 19 residues. CDR1 is SGHNT and CDR2 is YYREEE in the germline V gene (reference sequence). J was trimmed by 1 base and V by 4 bases; bases with no gene match: 11. CDR3 loop: CASSRAKKGLAGSYNEQFF. In DNA form, the CDR3 reads TGTGCCAGCAGCCGAGCCAAAAAGGGACTAGCGGGGTCCTACAATGAGCAGTTCTTC.

The chain joins TRBV24-1 to TRBJ2-1, with 10 bases identical to TRBD2. The length of the CDR3 is 16 residues. Germline CDR1 reads KGHDR; CDR2 reads SFDVKD. Trimming took 1 base from V and 9 from J; bases not matched to a gene: 8. The CDR3 protein is CATSDLAGGPVSEQFF. The CDR3 DNA is TGTGCCACCAGTGATTTAGCGGGGGGGCCGGTTAGTGAGCAGTTCTTC.

The chain combines TRBV5-1 with TRBJ2-5; the match to TRBD2 covers 13 bases. Trimming cost V 2 bases and J 3 bases; bases outside gene matches: 4. The CDR3 covers 16 residues. CDR1 and CDR2 (germline): SGHRS, YFSETQ. The CDR3 sequence is CASSLGGTSGEETQYF. The CDR3 bases are TGCGCCAGCAGCTTAGGAGGGACTAGCGGGGAAGAGACCCAGTACTTC.

CDR3 protein: CASSKGGYEQYF. The CDR3 bases are TGTGCCAGCAGTAAGGGAGGCTACGAGCAGTACTTC. The chain links TRBV2 to TRBJ2-7, with D perhaps matching TRBD2 (6 bases). The V and J ends lost 5 bases and 3 bases respectively, with 8 bases between them. The CDR3 runs to 12 residues. Germline assignment: CDR1 SNHLY and CDR2 FYNNEI.

The table lists this clone with a count of one. J is TRBJ1-1 and V is TRBV14; 9 positions agree with TRBD1. From germline, CDR1 is SGHDN and CDR2 FVKESK. This CDR3 has 18 amino acids. V was clipped by 2 bases and J by 1 base; unmatched bases: 11. The CDR3 here is CASSQSLNRGPRNTEAFF. In DNA form, the CDR3 reads TGTGCCAGCAGCCAATCTCTCAACAGGGGGCCTCGGAACACTGAAGCTTTCTTT. The full variable domain, completed using reference TRBV14 and TRBJ1-1, is EAGVTQFPSHSVIEKGQTVTLRCDPISGHDNLYWYRRVMGKEIKFLLHFVKESKQDESGMPNNRFLAERTGGTYSTLKVQPAELEDSGVYFCASSQSLNRGPRNTEAFFGQGTRLTVV.

The rearrangement uses TRBV19 and TRBJ1-3; perhaps TRBD1 as D (6 bases). Germline values: CDR1 LNHDA, CDR2 SQIVND (reference sequence). CDR3 length: 16 residues. V was trimmed by 3 bases and J by 0 bases, leaving 12 bases between them. The CDR3 DNA reads as TGTGCCAGTAGTATCAGGGGCCCGGGCTCTGGAAACACCATATATTTT. Protein product: CASSIRGPGSGNTIYF. The variable domain in full, with the rest retrieved from reference TRBV19 and TRBJ1-3, is DGGITQSPKYLFRKEGQNVTLSCEQNLNHDAMYWYRQDPGQGLRLIYYSQIVNDFQKGDIAEGYSVSREKKESFPLTVTSAQKNPTAFYLCASSIRGPGSGNTIYFGEGSWLTVV.

This clone was counted a single time. This chain uses TRBV4-1 with TRBJ2-1; D is possibly TRBD2 (7 bases). CDR1 and CDR2 from the germline V gene are MGHRA and YSYEKL. Between the trimmed V and J ends, which lost 5 bases and 2 bases, there was a span of 28 bases. The CDR3 has 20 amino acids. CDR3 in DNA: TGCGCCAGCAGCTATGCTGCAGGGGACCGAGGACTAGGGCCCTACAATGAGCAGTTCTTC. Translating gives CASSYAAGDRGLGPYNEQFF.

The chain employs TRBV19 and TRBJ2-3; TRBD1 agrees at 9 bases. Germline V gene data show CDR1 as LNHDA and CDR2 as SQIVND (reference sequence). The length of the CDR3 is 13 residues. V was pared by 9 bases and J by 2 bases, with 3 bases of the junction left unmatched. The CDR3 bases are TGTGCCAGCAACAGGGGGCCCACAGATACGCAGTATTTT. Protein sequence: CASNRGPTDTQYF.